The 9 T cell receptor beta chains below were found in one sample sequenced in a study of T cells after yellow fever vaccination. TCRdb re-derived calls from the 5' RACE reads in MiXCR, one entry per CDR3 protein. The sample comprises about 580,000 distinct CDR3 sequences, around a sixth of which are singletons, and 17% rests with the top ten. Sequences were derived from PBMCs, sampled around 5 days after the first yellow fever vaccination. All receptors derive from a man between 18 and 29 years old who received the YFV17D yellow fever vaccine.

This clonotype showed up just a few times. V and J are TRBV7-9 and TRBJ2-5; 11 bases fit TRBD2. Germline V gene sequence: CDR1 SEHNR, CDR2 FQNEAQ (reference sequence). This CDR3 spans 15 amino acids. V gave up 7 bases and J gave up 4 bases; unmatched junction bases: 8. The CDR3 region has the DNA TGTGCCAGCATCTGGAATAGCGGGGGGGCAGAGACCCAGTACTTC. It yields the protein CASIWNSGGAETQYF.

There are many counts of this clonotype. CDR3 protein: CASSSLGYEQYV. The CDR3 nucleotides are TGTGCCAGCAGTTCTTTAGGGTACGAGCAGTACGTC. The rearrangement joins TRBV28 to TRBJ2-7, with no clear D. The CDR3 totals 12 residues. V was trimmed by 4 bases and J by 4 bases, leaving 8 bases between them. The V gene's germline CDR1 is MDHEN and CDR2 SYDVKM.

This clonotype showed up just a few times. V and J are TRBV25-1 and TRBJ2-7; 11 nucleotides agree with TRBD2. Trimming removed 1 base from V and 3 bases from J; junction bases left unmatched: 11. In germline, CDR1 is MGHDK, CDR2 SYGVNS. CDR3 size: 18 residues. The CDR3 bases are TGTGCCAGCAGTGAATGGCGGCTAGCGGGGGGCCTAATCTACGAGCAGTACGTC. Translating gives CASSEWRLAGGLIYEQYV.

This clonotype has a handful of counts. The chain employs TRBV7-6 and TRBJ2-7; tentative D call: TRBD1 (5 bases). V lost 1 base and J 3 bases, leaving 10 bases between the germline ends. This CDR3 contains 14 residues. Germline loops: CDR1 SGHVS, CDR2 FNYEAQ. CDR3 region: CASSLGGESYEQYF. In DNA, the CDR3 is TGTGCCAGCAGCTTAGGGGGCGAGAGCTACGAGCAGTACTTC.

At least ten counts were recorded for this clonotype. The CDR3 loop reads CASSLGGLGAGETQYF. CDR3 coding DNA: TGTGCCAGCAGTTTGGGGGGACTAGGAGCGGGCGAGACCCAGTACTTC. The chain uses TRBV6-5 and TRBJ2-5, with TRBD2 identical over 8 bases. Losses at the gene ends were 4 bases for V and 5 bases for J; bases not matched to a gene: 12. CDR1 and CDR2 (germline): MNHEY, SVGAGI. The CDR3 extends over 16 amino acids.

The V gene is TRBV27, the J gene TRBJ1-1; perhaps TRBD1 as D (6 bases). CDR1 and CDR2 (germline): MNHEY, SMNVEV (reference sequence). The CDR3 extends over 15 amino acids. The V and J ends lost 7 bases and 5 bases respectively, with 20 bases between them. This CDR3 is CASKITGRGRTEAFF. The CDR3 DNA reads TGTGCCAGCAAGATCACAGGGAGAGGTCGTACTGAAGCTTTCTTT.

Note on this clonotype: Germline and junction disagree at one end, which may indicate a read error. The V gene is TRBV7-2, the J gene TRBJ1-6; D gene ambiguous. CDR1 and CDR2 from the germline V gene are SGHTA and FQGNSA. The CDR3 runs to 12 residues. The CDR3 sequence: CASSFEFSHLHF. CDR3 DNA: TGTGCCAGCAGCTTTGAGTTTTCACACCTCCACTTT.

This clonotype appeared many times. The genes are TRBV5-1 and TRBJ1-1; D is perhaps TRBD1 (5 bases). Trimming removed 2 bases at V and 8 bases at J, with 10 bases between. The CDR3 length is 12 residues. Germline V gene sequence: CDR1 SGHRS, CDR2 YFSETQ. In DNA, the CDR3 is TGCGCCAGCAGCTTACTGGGGCAAGAAGCTTTCTTT. It yields the protein CASSLLGQEAFF.

This clonotype was detected only a few times. The CDR3 here is CSVDLAGTQYF. The CDR3 coding sequence is TGCAGCGTTGATTTAGCGGGGACCCAGTACTTC. The chain joins TRBV29-1 to TRBJ2-5; 7 nucleotides align to TRBD2. Losses at the gene ends were 3 bases for V and 7 bases for J; bases not matched to a gene: 2. The CDR3 covers 11 residues. Germline CDR1 SQVTM, CDR2 ANQGSEA.